The entry that follows covers one T cell receptor beta chain sequence. Its matching antigen is unknown. The entry originates in a study of T cell responses to AZD1222 COVID-19 vaccine. Study-wide results and limits: Researchers took repertoire samples only after the peak T cell response had come. Clonal diversity was possibly underestimated, and white British individuals and females predominated among donors. The study found Spike-specific TCR breadth and depth rose after two AZD1222 doses.

Method: immunoSEQ multiplex PCR; TCRdb's copy keeps in-frame clones and lacks some. The sample consists of 130,000 to 150,000 clones, roughly 90% of them appearing once. The CDR3 contains 13 residues. Trimming removed 3 bases from V and 4 bases from J, with 9 bases in between. The V gene's germline CDR1 is LNHDA and CDR2 SQIVND (reference sequence). The source was peripheral blood, collected 28 days after the second dose of the MenACWY control vaccine. The origin of this receptor is an adult who received the MenACWY meningococcal vaccine as a control. The chain joins TRBV19 to TRBJ1-1; no reliable D call. CDR3 in DNA: TGTGCCAGTAGTATTGGCCGGAGCACTGAAGCTTTCTTT. Protein: CASSIGRSTEAFF.